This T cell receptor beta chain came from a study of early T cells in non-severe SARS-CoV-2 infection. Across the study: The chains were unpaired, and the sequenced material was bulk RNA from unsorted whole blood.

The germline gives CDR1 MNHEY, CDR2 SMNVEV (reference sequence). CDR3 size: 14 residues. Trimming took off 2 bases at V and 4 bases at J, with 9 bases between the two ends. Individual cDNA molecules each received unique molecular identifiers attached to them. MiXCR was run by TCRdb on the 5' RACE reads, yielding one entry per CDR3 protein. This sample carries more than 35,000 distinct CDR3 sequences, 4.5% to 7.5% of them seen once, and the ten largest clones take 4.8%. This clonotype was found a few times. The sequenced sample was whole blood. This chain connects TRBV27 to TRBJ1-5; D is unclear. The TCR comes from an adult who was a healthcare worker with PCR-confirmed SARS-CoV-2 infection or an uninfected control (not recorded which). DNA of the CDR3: TGTGCCAGCAGTTTACAGCCAATTAATCAGCCCCAGCATTTT. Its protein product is CASSLQPINQPQHF.